The entry below describes one T cell receptor beta chain. Its antigen remains unknown. Random hexamers primed reverse transcription of about 0.45 to 1 ug RNA. MiXCR, run by TCRdb on the immunoSEQ multiplex PCR reads, gives a single entry per CDR3 protein. The sample contains approximately 190,000 distinct CDR3 sequences, around 90% of which appear only once. This entry is derived from a study of CD8 T cells in Susac syndrome. For the study at large: Blood was drawn from patients with Susac syndrome. At that point, they were therapy-naive, on corticosteroids, or on intravenous immunoglobulin alone. Study-level points and caveats: The CD4+ T cell repertoires, which came from Susac syndrome patients, showed no sign of clonal expansion.

CDR3 length equals 14 residues. V was trimmed by 0 bases and J by 13 bases, leaving 18 bases between them. High-throughput TCR beta sequencing covered peripheral CD8+ and CD4+ T cells. TEMRA cells were FACS-enriched and CD8+ and CD4+ T cells negatively isolated. The TCR was taken from a human donor with Susac syndrome. The sample consisted of CD4+ T cells from PBMCs. V and J are TRBV12-3 or TRBV12-4 and TRBJ1-1; a weak D match, TRBD1 (6 bases). CDR3 in DNA: TGTGCCAGCAGTTTAGCAGGGACAAAGCGAGCGAGTTTCTTT. Translated: CASSLAGTKRASFF.